The 4 T cell receptor beta chains below were found in one sample sequenced in a study of cytomegalovirus exposure and HLA in healthy donors. PCR amplification relied on 60 Vbeta primers (plus 13 Jbeta primers). Here immunoSEQ multiplex PCR was the method, and the copy in TCRdb shows in-frame clones only, minus some. This table holds 150,000 to 200,000 clones, over 80% found once. Sequencing was carried out using PBMCs. These receptors all stem from a boy aged 2-15 years in good health and CMV-seronegative.

V usage is TRBV5-4 and J usage is TRBJ2-3; D may be TRBD2 (6 bases). The CDR3 has 15 amino acids. Germline V CDR1 and CDR2: SGHNT, YYREEE (reference sequence). V was trimmed by 5 bases and J by 2 bases, leaving 15 bases between them. The CDR3 is CASRVGTRYTDTQYF. The CDR3 coding sequence is TGTGCCAGCAGGGTCGGGACTCGTTACACAGATACGCAGTATTTT.

The chain joins TRBV4-3 to TRBJ2-1; TRBD2 is a possible D gene (5 bases). This CDR3 spans 16 amino acids. The V and J ends lost 0 bases and 3 bases respectively, with 12 bases between them. Germline loops: CDR1 LGHNA, CDR2 YSLEER. CDR3 sequence: CASSQDDGKGYNEQFF. The CDR3 nucleotides are TGCGCCAGCAGCCAAGATGACGGGAAGGGCTACAATGAGCAGTTCTTC.

The J gene is TRBJ2-7, the V gene TRBV5-1, with unresolved D. Per germline, CDR1 SGHRS and CDR2 YFSETQ. This CDR3 is 13 amino acids long. V shed 0 bases and J shed 3 bases, with 7 bases lying between them. CDR3 sequence (DNA): TGCGCCAGCAGCTTGGCTCTAGGCTACGAGCAGTACTTC. Translated, it gives CASSLALGYEQYF.

The rearrangement links TRBV5-6 to TRBJ2-5; 8 bases map to TRBD1. V lost 2 bases, J lost 5 bases, and 8 bases stayed unmatched. Germline V gene data show CDR1 as SGHDT and CDR2 as YYEEEE. This CDR3 comprises 15 residues. CDR3 loop: CASSFRQGALETQYF. CDR3 DNA sequence: TGTGCCAGCAGCTTTCGGCAGGGGGCGCTGGAGACCCAGTACTTC.